The 11 T cell receptor beta chains below were found in one sample sequenced in a study of blood T cell repertoires in COVID-19. Sequenced by immunoSEQ multiplex PCR; TCRdb stores in-frame clones only, minus some. The data hold 200,000 to 250,000 clones, with about 80% observed a single time. Sequencing was carried out using peripheral blood. The receptor source for this set is a woman aged 45 to 65 with acute or convalescent COVID-19.

V usage is TRBV6-2 or TRBV6-3 and J usage is TRBJ2-2, with D perhaps matching TRBD1 (6 bases). The CDR3 has 15 residues. The germline V and J ends were trimmed by 6 bases and 0 bases, with 11 bases remaining between them. The V gene's germline CDR1 is MNHEY and CDR2 SVGEGT. The CDR3 loop is CASSWGTTNTGELFF. The CDR3 nucleotides are TGTGCCAGCAGCTGGGGGACAACGAACACCGGGGAGCTGTTTTTT.

This clone was observed a few times. CDR3 amino acids: CASSLDRAGELFF. DNA of the CDR3: TGTGCCAGCAGCTTAGATCGTGCCGGGGAGCTGTTTTTT. V gene TRBV11-2 combines with J gene TRBJ2-2, with unresolved D. Germline V gives CDR1 SGHAT, CDR2 FQNNGV. This CDR3 has 13 amino acids. With 0 bases removed from V and 6 bases from J, the gap between germline ends came to 5 bases. Full variable domain (missing parts from reference TRBV11-2 and TRBJ2-2): EAGVAQSPRYKIIEKRQSVAFWCNPISGHATLYWYQQILGQGPKLLIQFQNNGVVDDSQLPKDRFSAERLKGVDSTLKIQPAKLEDSAVYLCASSLDRAGELFFGEGSRLTVL.

This clone has only one observation. The V gene is TRBV9, the J gene TRBJ2-1; 10 positions agree with TRBD2. This CDR3 has 12 amino acids. Unmatched junction bases numbered 3, after V lost 7 bases and J lost 8 bases. CDR1 is SGDLS and CDR2 is YYNGEE in the germline V gene. CDR3 sequence: CASGGLADEQFF. The CDR3 coding sequence is TGTGCCAGCGGTGGACTAGCGGATGAGCAGTTCTTC.

This clone was counted only a few times. The chain links TRBV2 to TRBJ1-4, with D tentatively TRBD1 (6 bases). The CDR3 spans 17 residues. From germline, CDR1 is SNHLY and CDR2 FYNNEI. The ends were cut back, 5 bases at V and 0 bases at J, with 16 bases in the middle. This chain's CDR3 is CASSSTGPFSTNEKLFF. The CDR3 DNA reads as TGTGCCAGCAGTTCGACAGGACCCTTCTCAACTAATGAAAAACTGTTTTTT.

V is TRBV9 and J is TRBJ1-2; D gene uncertain. The germline V and J ends were trimmed by 0 bases and 5 bases, with 5 bases remaining between them. Germline loops: CDR1 SGDLS, CDR2 YYNGEE. The CDR3 has 12 residues. Here the CDR3 DNA reads TGTGCCAGCAGCGTAGACGGGTATGGCTACACCTTC. It yields the protein CASSVDGYGYTF. Full variable domain (remainder filled in from reference TRBV9 and TRBJ1-2): DSGVTQTPKHLITATGQRVTLRCSPRSGDLSVYWYQQSLDQGLQFLIQYYNGEERAKGNILERFSAQQFPDLHSELNLSSLELGDSALYFCASSVDGYGYTFGSGTRLTVV.

The chain uses TRBV6-5 and TRBJ2-7, with 12 nucleotides matching TRBD2. Germline V CDR1 and CDR2: MNHEY, SVGAGI. The CDR3 is 14 residues long. The ends lost 6 bases at V and 2 bases at J; junction bases unmatched: 2. This CDR3 is CASRTSGSTYEQYF. As DNA, the CDR3 is TGTGCCAGCAGGACTAGCGGGAGTACCTACGAGCAGTACTTC.

The chain couples TRBV19 to TRBJ1-3; D perhaps matches TRBD1 (6 bases). The germline V gene encodes CDR1 LNHDA and CDR2 SQIVND (reference sequence). Trimming took 4 bases from V and 0 from J, leaving 10 bases between them. This CDR3 has 15 residues. The CDR3 loop reads CASSTTGSSGNTIYF. CDR3 nucleotides: TGTGCCAGTAGTACTACAGGGAGCTCTGGAAACACCATATATTTT. Supplemented by reference TRBV19 and TRBJ1-3, the full variable domain reads DGGITQSPKYLFRKEGQNVTLSCEQNLNHDAMYWYRQDPGQGLRLIYYSQIVNDFQKGDIAEGYSVSREKKESFPLTVTSAQKNPTAFYLCASSTTGSSGNTIYFGEGSWLTVV.

The rearrangement links TRBV12-3 or TRBV12-4 to TRBJ2-5; 8 nucleotides align to TRBD1. The CDR3 sequence is 13 residues long. V was pared by 7 bases and J by 5 bases, with 6 bases of the junction left unmatched. The CDR3 is CASTLTGAETQYF. CDR3 sequence (DNA): TGTGCCAGCACCTTGACAGGGGCTGAGACCCAGTACTTC.

The genes are TRBV28 and TRBJ1-4, with D possibly TRBD1 on 5 matching bases. From germline, CDR1 is MDHEN and CDR2 SYDVKM. This CDR3 has 18 residues. Trimming removed 2 bases from V and 0 bases from J, with 16 bases in between. CDR3 region: CASSLPFGGVSTNEKLFF. The CDR3 nucleotides read TGTGCCAGCAGTTTACCATTCGGGGGGGTGTCAACTAATGAAAAACTGTTTTTT.

The V and J genes are TRBV11-2 and TRBJ2-2; TRBD2 matches at 9 bases. After removal of 3 bases from V and 6 bases from J, the junction contained 2 bases not matched to a gene. The CDR3 spans 14 residues. Germline CDR1 SGHAT, CDR2 FQNNGV. CDR3 protein: CASSLAGGSGELFF. The CDR3 nucleotides are TGTGCCAGCAGCTTGGCGGGGGGGTCCGGGGAGCTGTTTTTT.

On this clone: In the same sample, other DNA sequences code for this CDR3. V gene TRBV28 combines with J gene TRBJ2-5; possible D gene TRBD2, 6 bases. CDR3 length: 13 residues. Germline CDR1 and CDR2: MDHEN and SYDVKM. Trimming pared 5 bases from V and 5 bases from J, leaving 12 bases between. The CDR3 region is CASSLGGRETQYF. CDR3 coding DNA: TGTGCCAGCAGTCTCGGAGGGCGGGAGACCCAGTACTTC. The whole variable domain, filled in from reference TRBV28 and TRBJ2-5, reads DVKVTQSSRYLVKRTGEKVFLECVQDMDHENMFWYRQDPGLGLRLIYFSYDVKMKEKGDIPEGYSVSREKKERFSLILESASTNQTSMYLCASSLGGRETQYFGPGTRLLVL.